The 2 T cell receptor beta chains presented below share a single source sample, sequenced in a study of identical twins. TCRdb reprocessed the 5' RACE reads with MiXCR, giving one entry per CDR3 protein. The sample has 200,000 to 250,000 distinct CDR3 sequences; 5.5% to 8% are singletons. The data were also submitted as part of a second study, on yellow fever vaccine responses in identical twins.

The sample comprised memory (CD45RO+) T cells sorted from blood. These receptors were obtained from a young woman in good health.

The rearrangement links TRBV20-1 to TRBJ1-5, with a tentative D call TRBD1 (6 bases). In germline, CDR1 is DFQATT, CDR2 SNEGSKA (reference sequence). The CDR3 totals 13 residues. Trimming took 6 bases from V and 3 from J, leaving 12 bases between them. CDR3: CSATDRSNQPQHF. The CDR3 bases are TGCAGTGCCACAGACAGGTCCAATCAGCCCCAGCATTTT.

This clonotype was detected a few times. This chain links TRBV20-1 with TRBJ2-1; 9 bases map to TRBD2. Germline CDR1 is DFQATT and CDR2 is SNEGSKA (reference sequence). The CDR3 has 15 residues. The trim removed 5 bases at V and 3 bases at J, leaving 8 bases unmatched. CDR3 region: CSARNLAGIYNEQFF. CDR3 sequence (DNA): TGCAGTGCTCGCAACCTAGCGGGGATCTACAATGAGCAGTTCTTC.